Presented here are 7 T cell receptor beta chains from one specimen sequenced in a study of T cell changes during pregnancy in multiple sclerosis. Clones were read by immunoSEQ multiplex PCR, and TCRdb kept only the in-frame ones, dropping some. The sample carries around 88,000 clones, just over 90% recorded once. This material consisted of peripheral blood, taken in the first trimester of pregnancy. Receptor source: a female donor with multiple sclerosis, enrolled in a pregnancy study.

The genes are TRBV19 and TRBJ1-2; 9 nucleotides agree with TRBD1. In germline, CDR1 is LNHDA, CDR2 SQIVND (reference sequence). Unmatched junction bases numbered 3, after V lost 1 base and J lost 6 bases. The CDR3 has 14 residues. The DNA for the CDR3 is TGTGCCAGTAGTATAGCCTGGACAGGGGATGGCTACACCTTC. It specifies CASSIAWTGDGYTF.

This chain uses TRBV7-9 with TRBJ1-1; D is undetermined. V was shortened by 2 bases and J by 1 base, with 8 bases between the two germline ends. This CDR3 region has 14 residues. Germline V gene data show CDR1 as SEHNR and CDR2 as FQNEAQ (reference sequence). Here the CDR3 reads CASSLPPGNTEAFF. The CDR3 coding sequence is TGTGCCAGCAGCTTACCCCCCGGGAACACTGAAGCTTTCTTT.

The chain links TRBV4-3 to TRBJ2-1, with 11 bases fitting TRBD2. CDR3 size: 18 residues. V dropped 0 bases and J dropped 8; count of bases not matched to a gene: 12. CDR1 and CDR2 (germline): LGHNA, YSLEER. The CDR3 sequence: CASSQDRDSGGANDEQFF. The CDR3 DNA sequence: TGCGCCAGCAGCCAAGATCGGGATAGCGGGGGGGCTAACGATGAGCAGTTCTTC.

This sequence joins TRBV4-3 and TRBJ2-6; D possibly corresponds to TRBD2 (5 bases). Trimming pared 0 bases from V and 0 bases from J, leaving 9 bases between. Germline loops: CDR1 LGHNA, CDR2 YSLEER. CDR3 length: 17 amino acids. CDR3 DNA: TGCGCCAGCAGCCAAGATTCCCGGGGCTCTGGGGCCAACGTCCTGACTTTC. Encoded protein: CASSQDSRGSGANVLTF.

The chain uses TRBV5-1 and TRBJ2-2, with 8 bases aligning to TRBD1. V shed 6 bases and J 0 bases; nucleotides not matched to a gene: 4. The germline gives CDR1 SGHRS, CDR2 YFSETQ. CDR3 size: 15 residues. CDR3 DNA: TGCGCCAGCACCTCGGACAGGGCGAACACCGGGGAGCTGTTTTTT. This sequence encodes CASTSDRANTGELFF.

V usage is TRBV15 and J usage is TRBJ2-1; TRBD1 is a possible D gene (5 bases). Trimming stripped 0 bases from V and 8 bases from J, with 14 bases between. CDR1 is LNHNV and CDR2 is YYDKDF in the germline V gene (reference sequence). This CDR3 spans 15 amino acids. In DNA, the CDR3 is TGTGCCACCAGCAGAGATCGCGCCCAGGGCGATGAGCAGTTCTTC. Translated: CATSRDRAQGDEQFF.

This clone came up once. This chain connects TRBV5-4 to TRBJ2-5, with 7 positions matching TRBD2. The germline V gene has CDR1 SGHNT and CDR2 YYREEE (reference sequence). Trimming took 0 bases from V and 0 from J; bases not matched to a gene: 5. CDR3 size: 16 residues. CDR3 amino acids: CASSLGGREDQETQYF. The CDR3 bases are TGTGCCAGCAGCTTGGGGGGACGGGAGGACCAAGAGACCCAGTACTTC. Drawing the rest from reference TRBV5-4 and TRBJ2-5, the complete variable domain is ETGVTQSPTHLIKTRGQQVTLRCSSQSGHNTVSWYQQALGQGPQFIFQYYREEENGRGNFPPRFSGLQFPNYSSELNVNALELDDSALYLCASSLGGREDQETQYFGPGTRLLVL.